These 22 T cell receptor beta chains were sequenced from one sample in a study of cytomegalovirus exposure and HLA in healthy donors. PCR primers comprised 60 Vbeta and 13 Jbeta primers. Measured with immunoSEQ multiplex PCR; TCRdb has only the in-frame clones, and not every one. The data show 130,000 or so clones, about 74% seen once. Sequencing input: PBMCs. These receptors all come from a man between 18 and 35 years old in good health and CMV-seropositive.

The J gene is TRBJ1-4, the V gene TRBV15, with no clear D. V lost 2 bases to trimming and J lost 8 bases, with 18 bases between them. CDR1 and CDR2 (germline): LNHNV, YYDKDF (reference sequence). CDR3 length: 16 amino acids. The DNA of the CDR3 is TGTGCCACCAGCAGATCCTTATCCGGGTCCAAGGAAAAACTGTTTTTT. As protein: CATSRSLSGSKEKLFF.

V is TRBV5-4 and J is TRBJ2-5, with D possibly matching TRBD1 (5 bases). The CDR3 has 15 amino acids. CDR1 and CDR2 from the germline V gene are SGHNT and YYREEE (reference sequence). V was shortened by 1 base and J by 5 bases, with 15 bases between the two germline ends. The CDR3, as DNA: TGTGCCAGCAGCTTGCCGGCCCCAGGGCGGGAGACCCAGTACTTC. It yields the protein CASSLPAPGRETQYF.

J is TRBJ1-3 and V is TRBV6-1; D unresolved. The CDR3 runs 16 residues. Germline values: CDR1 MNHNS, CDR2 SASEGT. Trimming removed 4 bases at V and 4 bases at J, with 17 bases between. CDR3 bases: TGTGCCAGCAGTGCTACCTTACAGTCCTGGGGAAACACCATATATTTT. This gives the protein CASSATLQSWGNTIYF.

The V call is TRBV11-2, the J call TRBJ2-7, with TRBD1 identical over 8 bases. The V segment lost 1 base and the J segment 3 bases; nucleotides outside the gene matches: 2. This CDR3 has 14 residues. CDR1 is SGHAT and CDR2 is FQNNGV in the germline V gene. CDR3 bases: TGTGCCAGCAGCTTAGGACAGGGGAACTACGAGCAGTACTTC. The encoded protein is CASSLGQGNYEQYF.

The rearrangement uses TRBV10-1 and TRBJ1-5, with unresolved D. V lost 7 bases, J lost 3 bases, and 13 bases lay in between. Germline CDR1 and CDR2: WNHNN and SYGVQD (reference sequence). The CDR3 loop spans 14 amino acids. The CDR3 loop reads CASNTGAYNQPQHF. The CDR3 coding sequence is TGCGCCAGCAATACGGGAGCCTACAATCAGCCCCAGCATTTT.

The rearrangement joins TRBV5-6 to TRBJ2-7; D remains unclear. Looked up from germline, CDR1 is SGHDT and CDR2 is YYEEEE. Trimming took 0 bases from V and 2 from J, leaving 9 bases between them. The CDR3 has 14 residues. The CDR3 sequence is CASSLGGATYEQYF. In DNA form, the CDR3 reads TGTGCCAGCAGCTTGGGAGGAGCGACCTACGAGCAGTACTTC.

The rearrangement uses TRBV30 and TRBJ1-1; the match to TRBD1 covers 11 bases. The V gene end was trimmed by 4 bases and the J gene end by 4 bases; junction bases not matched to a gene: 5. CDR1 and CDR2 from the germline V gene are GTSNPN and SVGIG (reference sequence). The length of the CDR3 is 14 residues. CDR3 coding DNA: TGTGCCTGGAATCGGGACAGGGGGGGCACTGAAGCTTTCTTT. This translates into CAWNRDRGGTEAFF.

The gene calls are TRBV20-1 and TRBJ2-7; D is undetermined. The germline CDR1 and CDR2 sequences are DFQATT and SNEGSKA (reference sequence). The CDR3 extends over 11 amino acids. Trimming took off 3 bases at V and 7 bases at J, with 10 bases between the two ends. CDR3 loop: CSASLMREQYF. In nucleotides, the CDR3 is TGCAGTGCTAGTCTTATGAGGGAGCAGTACTTC.

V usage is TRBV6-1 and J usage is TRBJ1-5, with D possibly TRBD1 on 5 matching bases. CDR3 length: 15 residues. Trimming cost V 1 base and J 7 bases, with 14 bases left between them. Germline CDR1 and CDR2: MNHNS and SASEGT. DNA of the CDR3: TGTGCCAGCAGTGAAGTTTACGGGGGAGACCAGCCCCAGCATTTT. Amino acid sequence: CASSEVYGGDQPQHF.

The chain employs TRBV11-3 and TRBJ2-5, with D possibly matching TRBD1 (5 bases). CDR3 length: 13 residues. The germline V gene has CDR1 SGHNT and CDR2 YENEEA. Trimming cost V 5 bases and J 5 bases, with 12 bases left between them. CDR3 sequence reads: CASSNPPGETQYF. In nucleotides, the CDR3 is TGTGCCAGCAGCAATCCGCCAGGGGAGACCCAGTACTTC. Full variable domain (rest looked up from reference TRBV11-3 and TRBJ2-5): EAGVVQSPRYKIIEKKQPVAFWCNPISGHNTLYWYLQNLGQGPELLIRYENEEAVDDSQLPKDRFSAERLKGVDSTLKIQPAELGDSAVYLCASSNPPGETQYFGPGTRLLVL.

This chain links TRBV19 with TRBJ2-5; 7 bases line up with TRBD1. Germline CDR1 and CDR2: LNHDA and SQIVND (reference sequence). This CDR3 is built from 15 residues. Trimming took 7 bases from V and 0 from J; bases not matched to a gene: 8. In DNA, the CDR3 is TGTGCCAGTACTAAGGGACAGCTGTACCAAGAGACCCAGTACTTC. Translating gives CASTKGQLYQETQYF.

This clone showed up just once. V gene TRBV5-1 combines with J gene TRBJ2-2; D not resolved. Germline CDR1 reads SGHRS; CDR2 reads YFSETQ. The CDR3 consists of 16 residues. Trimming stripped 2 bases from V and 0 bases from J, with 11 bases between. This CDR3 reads CASSFDWNANTGELFF. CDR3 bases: TGCGCCAGCAGCTTTGACTGGAACGCGAACACCGGGGAGCTGTTTTTT. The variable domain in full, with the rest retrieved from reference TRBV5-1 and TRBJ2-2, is KAGVTQTPRYLIKTRGQQVTLSCSPISGHRSVSWYQQTPGQGLQFLFEYFSETQRNKGNFPGRFSGRQFSNSRSEMNVSTLELGDSALYLCASSFDWNANTGELFFGEGSRLTVL.

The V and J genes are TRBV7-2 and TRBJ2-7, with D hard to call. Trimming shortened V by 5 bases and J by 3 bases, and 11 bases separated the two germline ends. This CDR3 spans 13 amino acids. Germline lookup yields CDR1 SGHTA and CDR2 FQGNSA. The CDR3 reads CASSRGLNYEQYF. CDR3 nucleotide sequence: TGTGCCAGCAGCCGCGGCCTTAACTACGAGCAGTACTTC.

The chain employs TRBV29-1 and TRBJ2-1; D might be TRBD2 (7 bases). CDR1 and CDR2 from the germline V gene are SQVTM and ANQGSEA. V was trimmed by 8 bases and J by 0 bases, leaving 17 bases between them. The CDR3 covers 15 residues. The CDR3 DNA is TGCAGCTACCGGGGGGCCTCCGGCTCCTACAATGAGCAGTTCTTC. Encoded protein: CSYRGASGSYNEQFF.

The CDR3: CASKLVVGTDTQYF. For the CDR3, the DNA is TGCGCCAGCAAACTAGTGGTAGGCACAGATACGCAGTATTTT. The chain is built from TRBV10-2 and TRBJ2-3, with TRBD2 as a possible D gene (5 bases). V was pared by 7 bases and J by 1 base, with 12 bases between. Germline loops: CDR1 WSHSY, CDR2 SAAADI. The CDR3 spans 14 residues.

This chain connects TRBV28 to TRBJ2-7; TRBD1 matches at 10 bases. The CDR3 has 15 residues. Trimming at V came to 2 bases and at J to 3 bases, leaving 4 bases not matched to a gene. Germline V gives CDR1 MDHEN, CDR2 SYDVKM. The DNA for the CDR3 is TGTGCCAGCAGTTTAGCCGGGACAGGGGTCTACGAGCAGTACTTC. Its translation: CASSLAGTGVYEQYF.

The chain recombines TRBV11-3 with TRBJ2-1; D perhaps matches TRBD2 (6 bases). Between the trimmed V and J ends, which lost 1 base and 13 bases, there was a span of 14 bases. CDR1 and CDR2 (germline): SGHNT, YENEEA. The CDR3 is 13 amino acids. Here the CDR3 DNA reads TGTGCCAGCAGCTTAGGCCAGGTCGGGACTCAGTTCTTC. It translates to CASSLGQVGTQFF.

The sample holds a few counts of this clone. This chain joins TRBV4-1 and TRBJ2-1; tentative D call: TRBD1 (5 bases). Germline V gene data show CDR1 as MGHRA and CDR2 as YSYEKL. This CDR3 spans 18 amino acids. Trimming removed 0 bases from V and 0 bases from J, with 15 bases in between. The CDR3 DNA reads TGCGCCAGCAGCCAAGAGAGCAGGGCCCCGAGCTCCTACAATGAGCAGTTCTTC. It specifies CASSQESRAPSSYNEQFF.

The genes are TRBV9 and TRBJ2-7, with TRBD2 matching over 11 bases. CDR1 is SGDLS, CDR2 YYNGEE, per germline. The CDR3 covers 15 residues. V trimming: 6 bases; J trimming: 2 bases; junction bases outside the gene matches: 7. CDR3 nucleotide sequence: TGTGCCAGCAACCCTAGCGGGAGGCACACCTACGAGCAGTACTTC. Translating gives CASNPSGRHTYEQYF.

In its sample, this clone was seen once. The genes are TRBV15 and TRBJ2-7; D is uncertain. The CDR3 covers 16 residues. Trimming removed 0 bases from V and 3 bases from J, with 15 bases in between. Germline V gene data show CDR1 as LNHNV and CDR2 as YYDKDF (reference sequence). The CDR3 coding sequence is TGTGCCACCAGCAGAGAATTACAGATCCCAGGCTACGAGCAGTACTTC. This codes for CATSRELQIPGYEQYF.

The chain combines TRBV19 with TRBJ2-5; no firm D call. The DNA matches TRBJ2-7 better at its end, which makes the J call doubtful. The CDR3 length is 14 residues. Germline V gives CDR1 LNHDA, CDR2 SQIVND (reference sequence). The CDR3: CASTKTATAGEQYF. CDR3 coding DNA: TGTGCCAGTACTAAGACTGCCACCGCCGGCGAGCAGTACTTC.

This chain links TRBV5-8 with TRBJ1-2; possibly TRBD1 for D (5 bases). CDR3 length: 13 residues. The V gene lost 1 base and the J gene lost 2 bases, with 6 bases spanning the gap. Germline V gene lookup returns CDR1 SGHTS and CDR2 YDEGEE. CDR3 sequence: CASSLRGNYGYTF. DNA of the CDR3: TGTGCCAGCAGCTTGCGGGGGAACTATGGCTACACCTTC.